Each of the 17 T cell receptor beta chains below was sequenced from the same sample in a study of cytomegalovirus exposure and HLA in healthy donors. The PCR ran on 60 Vbeta and 13 Jbeta primers. Profiled with immunoSEQ multiplex PCR; TCRdb holds only in-frame clones, not every one. Among about 160,000 clones listed, over 60% were seen once. Sequenced material: PBMCs. All receptors come from a woman aged 45-60 years in good health and CMV-seropositive.

The V gene is TRBV6-5, the J gene TRBJ1-5, with 8 positions matching TRBD1. The CDR3 extends over 15 amino acids. The germline V gene encodes CDR1 MNHEY and CDR2 SVGAGI. Germline trimming cut 8 bases from V and 7 bases from J; bases unmatched to any gene: 13. The CDR3 protein is CASAGQGASGQPQHF. The CDR3 nucleotides read TGTGCCAGCGCCGGACAGGGTGCCTCCGGGCAGCCCCAGCATTTT.

The V gene is TRBV2, the J gene TRBJ2-3; the match to TRBD2 covers 7 bases. V was clipped by 7 bases and J by 4 bases; unmatched bases: 8. The CDR3 extends over 14 amino acids. The germline V gene encodes CDR1 SNHLY and CDR2 FYNNEI. The CDR3: CASTSSGWADTQYF. The CDR3 DNA reads as TGTGCCAGCACCAGTAGCGGGTGGGCAGATACGCAGTATTTT.

V and J are TRBV5-1 and TRBJ1-2; TRBD1 might be the D (6 bases). Germline assignment: CDR1 SGHRS and CDR2 YFSETQ. Trimming stripped 1 base from V and 7 bases from J, with 11 bases between. The CDR3 covers 13 residues. CDR3 DNA sequence: TGCGCCAGCAGCTTGTCAGGGGAGGGTGGCTACACCTTC. Its protein product is CASSLSGEGGYTF. Variable domain in full (rest from reference TRBV5-1 and TRBJ1-2): KAGVTQTPRYLIKTRGQQVTLSCSPISGHRSVSWYQQTPGQGLQFLFEYFSETQRNKGNFPGRFSGRQFSNSRSEMNVSTLELGDSALYLCASSLSGEGGYTFGSGTRLTVV.

The rearrangement links TRBV7-9 to TRBJ2-5; D unresolved. The CDR3 has 13 amino acids. Per the germline V gene, CDR1 is SEHNR and CDR2 is FQNEAQ (reference sequence). V lost 6 bases, J lost 1 base, and 9 bases lay in between. CDR3 residues: CASRHAVQETQYF. In nucleotides, the CDR3 is TGTGCCAGCAGACACGCGGTCCAAGAGACCCAGTACTTC.

The chain uses TRBV6-6 and TRBJ1-6; 7 positions match TRBD1. This CDR3 contains 15 residues. J was trimmed by 7 bases and V by 6 bases; bases with no gene match: 9. CDR1 and CDR2 from the germline V gene are MNHNY and SVGAGI (reference sequence). The DNA for the CDR3 is TGTGCCAGCAGCCGCGGACAGGCCAAGAATTCACCCCTCCACTTT. As protein: CASSRGQAKNSPLHF.

The chain uses TRBV6-4 and TRBJ2-3; 9 nucleotides align to TRBD1. Germline values: CDR1 MRHNA, CDR2 SNTAGT. CDR3 length: 15 residues. V trimming: 8 bases; J trimming: 1 base; junction bases outside the gene matches: 7. The CDR3 protein is CASPRRTGGTDTQYF. CDR3 sequence (DNA): TGTGCCAGCCCGCGGAGGACAGGGGGCACAGATACGCAGTATTTT.

This chain connects TRBV6-4 to TRBJ1-2; possibly TRBD1 for D (6 bases). The CDR3 is 15 residues long. V was cut by 6 bases and J by 4 bases, with 18 bases left in between. Germline V gene sequence: CDR1 MRHNA, CDR2 SNTAGT. The CDR3 is CASSEGQGLSYGYTF. CDR3 bases: TGTGCCAGCAGCGAGGGGCAGGGGTTGAGCTATGGCTACACCTTC.

The chain uses TRBV6-5 and TRBJ2-7; D is uncertain. From germline, CDR1 is MNHEY and CDR2 SVGAGI. Trimming pared 0 bases from V and 2 bases from J, leaving 8 bases between. The CDR3 loop spans 14 amino acids. CDR3 nucleotides: TGTGCCAGCAGTTACTCTACGGCGGCCTACGAGCAGTACTTC. This sequence encodes CASSYSTAAYEQYF.

V gene TRBV5-4 combines with J gene TRBJ2-7, with 11 bases matching TRBD2. Trimming at V came to 0 bases and at J to 5 bases, leaving 7 bases not matched to a gene. CDR3 size: 16 residues. Germline lookup yields CDR1 SGHNT and CDR2 YYREEE (reference sequence). This CDR3 is CASSLGLLAGENEQYF. Here the CDR3 DNA reads TGTGCCAGCAGCTTGGGACTACTAGCGGGAGAGAACGAGCAGTACTTC.

The chain is built from TRBV9 and TRBJ1-2, with D hard to call. V gave up 0 bases and J gave up 4 bases, with 13 bases separating them. Germline CDR1 reads SGDLS; CDR2 reads YYNGEE. The CDR3 is 15 amino acids. In nucleotides, the CDR3 is TGTGCCAGCAGCGTAGGAGACACGATTCCCTATGGCTACACCTTC. Translated: CASSVGDTIPYGYTF.

The rearrangement joins TRBV2 to TRBJ2-7, with D maybe TRBD1 (6 bases). Germline CDR1 reads SNHLY; CDR2 reads FYNNEI. The CDR3 extends over 17 amino acids. V lost 2 bases and J lost 5, with 22 bases in between. The CDR3 here is CASSEYRDAYLIDEQYF. Here the CDR3 DNA reads TGTGCCAGCAGTGAATACAGGGACGCATACCTAATAGACGAGCAGTACTTC. Based on the CDR3 plus reference TRBV2 and TRBJ2-7, the full variable domain is EPEVTQTPSHQVTQMGQEVILRCVPISNHLYFYWYRQILGQKVEFLVSFYNNEISEKSEIFDDQFSVERPDGSNFTLKIRSTKLEDSAMYFCASSEYRDAYLIDEQYFGPGTRLTVT.

The chain combines TRBV18 with TRBJ2-3; D ambiguous. The CDR3 contains 15 residues. The V and J ends lost 2 bases and 1 base respectively, with 10 bases between them. Germline V lookup: CDR1 KGHSH, CDR2 LQKENI. The CDR3 sequence is CASSPNSRGTDTQYF. DNA for the CDR3: TGTGCCAGCTCACCAAATTCACGGGGCACAGATACGCAGTATTTT.

The chain recombines TRBV25-1 with TRBJ2-3, with 7 bases lining up with TRBD1. V lost 1 base and J lost 5; bases outside the gene matches: 3. Germline loops: CDR1 MGHDK, CDR2 SYGVNS. CDR3 length: 14 amino acids. In nucleotides, the CDR3 is TGTGCCAGCAGTGAATTAGGGGGCGAAGATACGCAGTATTTT. Translated, it gives CASSELGGEDTQYF.

This chain links TRBV7-9 with TRBJ2-5; D possibly corresponds to TRBD2 (6 bases). The V and J ends lost 2 bases and 9 bases respectively, with 16 bases between them. Germline loops: CDR1 SEHNR, CDR2 FQNEAQ (reference sequence). This CDR3 contains 14 residues. Written as DNA, the CDR3 is TGTGCCAGCAGCTTAACCGACCGTGGGGAGGCCCAGTACTTC. Translated, it gives CASSLTDRGEAQYF.

The V call is TRBV19, the J call TRBJ1-5; D unclear. This CDR3 region has 16 residues. In germline, CDR1 is LNHDA, CDR2 SQIVND (reference sequence). V lost 6 bases and J lost 1, with 16 bases in between. CDR3 DNA sequence: TGTGCCAGTAGCATCCGAGGCCCCATCAGCAATCAGCCCCAGCATTTT. Translated, it gives CASSIRGPISNQPQHF.

V gene TRBV9 combines with J gene TRBJ2-3; D might be TRBD2 (5 bases). V was shortened by 4 bases and J by 5 bases, with 8 bases between the two germline ends. CDR1 and CDR2 from the germline V gene are SGDLS and YYNGEE. The CDR3 covers 12 residues. CDR3: CASSLRGDTQYF. CDR3 sequence (DNA): TGTGCCAGCAGCTTACGGGGAGATACGCAGTATTTT.

This chain uses TRBV2 with TRBJ1-2, with D unresolved. Germline V gene sequence: CDR1 SNHLY, CDR2 FYNNEI. There are 13 residues in the CDR3. V was pared by 6 bases and J by 4 bases, with 12 bases between. This CDR3 is CASSGTNSYGYTF. For the CDR3, the DNA is TGTGCCAGCAGCGGCACTAACTCCTATGGCTACACCTTC.